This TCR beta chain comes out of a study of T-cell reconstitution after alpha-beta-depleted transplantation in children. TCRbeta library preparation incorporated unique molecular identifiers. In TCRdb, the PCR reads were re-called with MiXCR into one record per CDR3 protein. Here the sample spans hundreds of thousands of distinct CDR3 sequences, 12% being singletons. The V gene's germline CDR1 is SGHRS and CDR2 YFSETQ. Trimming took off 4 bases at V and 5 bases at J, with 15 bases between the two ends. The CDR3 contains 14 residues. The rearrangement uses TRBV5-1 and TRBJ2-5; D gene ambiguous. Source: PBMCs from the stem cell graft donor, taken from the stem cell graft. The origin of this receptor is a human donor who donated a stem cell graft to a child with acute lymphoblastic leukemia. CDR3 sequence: CASSETPALETQYF. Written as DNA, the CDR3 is TGCGCCAGCAGCGAAACCCCGGCCCTGGAGACCCAGTACTTC.